This T cell receptor (beta chain) was captured in a study of blood T cells in healthy people across ages. This clonotype is a singleton in its sample. Then a second PCR, running about 6 to 11 cycles, was carried out with a sample-barcoded 5' primer and a J-beta primer mix. From the 5' RACE reads, TCRdb called clonotypes with MiXCR, one entry per CDR3 protein. The top ten hold approximately 3.3% of the sample, which has a few hundred thousand distinct CDR3 sequences, over 25% seen once. These data also featured in a second study, about T cells of mothers and their children.

The specimen sequenced was blood. The TCR was taken from a boy between 2 and 15 years old in good health.

CDR3 sequence reads: CASSPWEGGTDTQYF. As DNA, the CDR3 is TGTGCCAGCAGCCCTTGGGAGGGAGGCACAGATACGCAGTATTTT. The rearrangement joins TRBV7-2 to TRBJ2-3, with 7 positions matching TRBD2. The CDR3 runs to 15 residues. CDR1 and CDR2 from the germline V gene are SGHTA and FQGNSA. V trimming: 5 bases; J trimming: 1 base; junction bases outside the gene matches: 6.